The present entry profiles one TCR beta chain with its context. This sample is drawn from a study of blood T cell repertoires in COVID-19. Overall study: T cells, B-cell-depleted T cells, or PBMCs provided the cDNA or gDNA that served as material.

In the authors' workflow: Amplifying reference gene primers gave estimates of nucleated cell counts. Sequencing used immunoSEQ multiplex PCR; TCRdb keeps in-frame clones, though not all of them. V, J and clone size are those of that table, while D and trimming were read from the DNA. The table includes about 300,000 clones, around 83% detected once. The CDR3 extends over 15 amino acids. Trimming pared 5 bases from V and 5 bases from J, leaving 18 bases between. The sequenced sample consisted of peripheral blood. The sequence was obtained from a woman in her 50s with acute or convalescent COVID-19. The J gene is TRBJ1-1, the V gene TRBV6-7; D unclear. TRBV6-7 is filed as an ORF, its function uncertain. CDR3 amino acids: CASSPPCGVGTEAFF. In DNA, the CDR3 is TGTGCCAGCAGTCCTCCATGCGGGGTTGGTACTGAAGCTTTCTTT.